This TCR beta chain was profiled in a study of shared clonotypes between healthy human individuals. The method was immunoSEQ multiplex PCR; TCRdb's version includes in-frame clones alone and lacks a portion of them. The table lists approximately 2.5 million clones, just over 90% of them singletons, with about 0.13% in the top ten. The sequenced sample consisted of naive CD4+ T cells sorted from blood. The subset was: CD45RA+ positively selected. This TCR came from a man younger than 35 in good health.

CDR3 region: CASSRLAGAYEQYF. The CDR3 coding sequence is TGCGCCAGCAGTCGACTAGCGGGAGCCTACGAGCAGTACTTC. The chain is built from TRBV10-1 and TRBJ2-7; 12 bases match TRBD2. The V gene's germline CDR1 is WNHNN and CDR2 SYGVQD (reference sequence). Trimming at V came to 5 bases and at J to 2 bases, leaving 1 base not matched to a gene. This CDR3 comprises 14 residues.